Sequencing of this TCR beta chain was carried out in a study of T-cell memory formation after mild COVID-19. Overall study: TCR clusters were mostly confined to one donor each. The study's findings and limits: Balance between CD4 and CD8 was seen in clones contracting day 15 to 85, and a CD4+ lean was seen in later expanders.

Trimming pared 2 bases from V and 2 bases from J, leaving 7 bases between. Germline V gives CDR1 SGHKS, CDR2 YYEKEE (reference sequence). The CDR3 has 13 amino acids. TCRdb processed the 5' RACE reads anew with MiXCR; each CDR3 protein has one entry. Found here are about 430,000 distinct CDR3 sequences, more than 15% of them singletons; the top ten hold roughly 21%. In this sample, this clonotype turned up many times. Its antigen is unknown. The clonotype originates from a man younger than 35 who had mild COVID-19 (a few samples of this study predate the infection). Cell type and time point are not known. This chain uses TRBV5-5 with TRBJ2-5; no definite D call. Sequencing used PBMCs or a T cell subset sorted from them (not recorded which). CDR3 sequence: CASSFQEQETQYF. DNA of the CDR3: TGTGCCAGCAGCTTCCAGGAACAAGAGACCCAGTACTTC.